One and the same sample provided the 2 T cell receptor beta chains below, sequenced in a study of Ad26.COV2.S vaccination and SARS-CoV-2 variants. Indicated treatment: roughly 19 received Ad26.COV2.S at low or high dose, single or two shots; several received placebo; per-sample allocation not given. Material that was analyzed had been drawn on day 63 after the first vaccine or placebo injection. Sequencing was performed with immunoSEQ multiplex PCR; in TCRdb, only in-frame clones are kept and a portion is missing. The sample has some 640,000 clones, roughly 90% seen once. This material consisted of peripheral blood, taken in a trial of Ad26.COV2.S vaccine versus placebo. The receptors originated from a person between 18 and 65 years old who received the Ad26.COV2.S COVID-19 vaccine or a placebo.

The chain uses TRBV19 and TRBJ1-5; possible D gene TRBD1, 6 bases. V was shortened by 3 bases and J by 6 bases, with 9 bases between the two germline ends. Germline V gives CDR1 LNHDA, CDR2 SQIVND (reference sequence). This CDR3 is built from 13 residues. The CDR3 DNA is TGTGCCAGTAGTATCATACAGGGTCAGCCCCAGCATTTT. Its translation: CASSIIQGQPQHF.

The CDR3 sequence is CASSGPGQGETEAFF. The CDR3 bases are TGTGCCAGCAGCGGTCCGGGACAGGGAGAGACTGAAGCTTTCTTT. The chain links TRBV5-6 to TRBJ1-1, with 9 bases aligning to TRBD1. The CDR3 covers 15 residues. The V segment lost 4 bases and the J segment 5 bases; nucleotides outside the gene matches: 9. The germline V gene has CDR1 SGHDT and CDR2 YYEEEE.